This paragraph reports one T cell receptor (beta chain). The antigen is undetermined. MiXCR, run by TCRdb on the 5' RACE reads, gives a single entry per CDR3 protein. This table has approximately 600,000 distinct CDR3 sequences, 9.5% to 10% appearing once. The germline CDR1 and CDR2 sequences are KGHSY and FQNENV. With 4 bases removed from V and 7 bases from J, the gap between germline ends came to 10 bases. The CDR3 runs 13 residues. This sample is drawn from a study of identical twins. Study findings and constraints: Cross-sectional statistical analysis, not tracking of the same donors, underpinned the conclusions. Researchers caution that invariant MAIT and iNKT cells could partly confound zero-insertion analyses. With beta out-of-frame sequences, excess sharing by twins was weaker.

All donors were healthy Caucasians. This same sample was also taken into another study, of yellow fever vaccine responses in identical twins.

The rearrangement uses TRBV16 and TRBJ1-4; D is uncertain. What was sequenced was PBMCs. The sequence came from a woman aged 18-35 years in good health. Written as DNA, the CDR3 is TGTGCCAGCAGCCTTTACTTACGTGAAAAACTGTTTTTT. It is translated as CASSLYLREKLFF.